The text below deals with one TCR beta chain. Profiling relied on immunoSEQ multiplex PCR, and the TCRdb table lists in-frame clones only, not all of them. The data hold tens of thousands of clones, with about 90% observed a single time. This CDR3 spans 13 amino acids. V lost 0 bases and J 5 bases, leaving 4 bases between the germline ends. Per germline, CDR1 LNHNV and CDR2 YYDKDF (reference sequence). This sample was included in a study of T cells after somatic rescue of genetic block. The sample consisted of peripheral blood mononuclear cells (PBMCs). The J gene is TRBJ1-4, the V gene TRBV15; D call uncertain. This receptor was taken from a woman aged 18-29 years. The CDR3 protein is CATSREMNEKLFF. The CDR3 DNA reads TGTGCCACCAGCAGAGAGATGAATGAAAAACTGTTTTTT.